These 21 T cell receptor beta chains were all obtained from the same sample, sequenced in a study of CD8+CD57+ T cells in acquired aplastic anemia. The template for TCR beta VDJ and CDR3 sequence profiling was genomic DNA. TCRdb reprocessed the reads via MiXCR and lists one record per CDR3 protein. The repertoire consists of fewer than 250,000 distinct CDR3 sequences, with around 46% occurring once and the leading ten covering 6.5% to 10%. Individuals selected for sequencing had exhibited CD8+CD57+ cell expansion on flow cytometry. Sequenced input: sorted CD4+, CD8+, or CD8+CD57+ T cells (not recorded which) from PBMCs. All receptors come from a human donor with aplastic anemia.

V and J are TRBV9 and TRBJ1-3; 7 bases fit TRBD1. The CDR3 has 14 amino acids. Trimming removed 6 bases from V and 2 bases from J; junction bases left unmatched: 5. Germline-derived CDR1 and CDR2 are SGDLS and YYNGEE. The CDR3 coding sequence is TGTGCCAGCACCGACAGGGCTACTGGAAACACCATATATTTT. It specifies CASTDRATGNTIYF.

The chain has TRBV6-1 and TRBJ2-7, with 7 bases identical to TRBD1. Per germline, CDR1 MNHNS and CDR2 SASEGT. This CDR3 spans 13 amino acids. V trimming: 7 bases; J trimming: 9 bases; junction bases outside the gene matches: 12. DNA of the CDR3: TGTGCCAGCATTTTACAACAGGGGAGAGCGCAGTACTTC. Its protein is CASILQQGRAQYF.

This clonotype was observed at least ten times. This chain connects TRBV20-1 to TRBJ2-1; 8 positions agree with TRBD2. Germline CDR1 is DFQATT and CDR2 is SNEGSKA (reference sequence). V was clipped by 6 bases and J by 0 bases; unmatched bases: 16. CDR3 length: 18 amino acids. CDR3 protein: CSAALDRPGGFSYNEQFF. The CDR3 region has the DNA TGCAGTGCAGCCCTCGACCGTCCGGGAGGGTTCTCCTACAATGAGCAGTTCTTC.

The chain employs TRBV29-1 and TRBJ1-2; D unresolved. V was clipped by 3 bases and J by 0 bases, with 32 bases between them. Germline V gives CDR1 SQVTM, CDR2 ANQGSEA. The CDR3 has 21 residues. The chain's CDR3 is CSVEAKVESGPGDPPNYGYTF. As DNA, the CDR3 is TGCAGCGTTGAGGCCAAGGTAGAATCCGGGCCCGGCGACCCACCTAACTATGGCTACACCTTC.

This clonotype was counted many times. The V call is TRBV19, the J call TRBJ1-4; TRBD1 matches 7 bases. CDR3 length: 14 amino acids. J lost 10 bases, V lost 5 bases, and 10 bases had no gene match. Germline loops: CDR1 LNHDA, CDR2 SQIVND (reference sequence). The CDR3 protein is CASSLGQETSKLFF. The DNA for the CDR3 is TGTGCCAGTAGTCTCGGACAGGAAACTTCAAAACTGTTTTTT.

This clonotype was observed a few times. A read error is possible here, since a much larger clone lies one base away. The V gene is TRBV10-3, the J gene TRBJ2-1; D gene ambiguous. V was shortened by 4 bases and J by 8 bases, with 12 bases between the two germline ends. Germline V gene sequence: CDR1 ENHRY, CDR2 SYGVKD. The length of the CDR3 is 13 residues. CDR3 loop: CAISGRAGHEQFF. In nucleotides, the CDR3 is TGTGCCATCAGTGGTAGGGCCGGGCATGAGCAGTTCTTC.

Comments on this clonotype: The missing conserved phenylalanine or tryptophan at the end of this CDR3 makes a read error likely. No DNA is shown, since the ends of the CDR3 on it are uncertain; the CDR3 is the one TCRdb lists. This chain uses TRBV11-2 with TRBJ2-6. The CDR3 is 8 amino acids long, termini counted. CDR1 SGHAT and CDR2 FQNNGV come from the germline V gene. CDR3 sequence: CASSLEGP.

The chain is built from TRBV25-1 and TRBJ2-1, with 12 bases that match TRBD2. CDR3 size: 14 residues. CDR1 and CDR2 from the germline V gene are MGHDK and SYGVNS. This chain's CDR3 is CARKTSGGWNEQFF. The CDR3 DNA follows: TGTGCTAGGAAGACTAGCGGGGGCTGGAATGAGCAGTTCTTC. Looking up the rest from reference TRBV25-1 and TRBJ2-1 gives the full variable domain: EADIYQTPRYLVIGTGKKITLECSQTMGHDKMYWYQQDPGMELHLIHYSYGVNSTEKGDLSSESTVSRIRTEHFPLTLESARPSHTSQYLCARKTSGGWNEQFFGPGTRLTVL.

This clonotype was counted a few times. This sequence joins TRBV2 and TRBJ2-7; D unresolved. The germline gives CDR1 SNHLY, CDR2 FYNNEI. Trimming took 8 bases from V and 2 from J, leaving 25 bases between them. The CDR3 runs to 17 residues. The CDR3 spells CASAPAEQSLTTYEQYF. The CDR3 DNA is TGTGCCAGCGCCCCGGCCGAACAGTCCTTAACCACCTACGAGCAGTACTTC.

This clonotype occurred a few times. This may come from a read error, since a much larger clone is one base off. V usage is TRBV7-3 and J usage is TRBJ1-1; D remains ambiguous. The CDR3 spans 14 residues. The germline V gene has CDR1 SGHTA and CDR2 FQGTGA. The CDR3 DNA reads TGTGCCAGCAGCTTAATCGCTAAGAACACTGAAGCTCTCTTT. Residues: CASSLIAKNTEALF. The variable domain in full, with the rest retrieved from reference TRBV7-3 and TRBJ1-1, is GAGVSQTPSNKVTEKGKYVELRCDPISGHTALYWYRQSLGQGPEFLIYFQGTGAADDSGLPNDRFFAVRPEGSVSTLKIQRTERGDSAVYLCASSLIAKNTEALFGQGTRLTVV.

The V and J genes are TRBV11-2 and TRBJ1-6, with D tentatively TRBD1 (6 bases). The CDR3 loop spans 16 amino acids. Looked up from germline, CDR1 is SGHAT and CDR2 is FQNNGV. Deletions cut 5 bases from V and 7 bases from J, with 18 bases between. The CDR3 bases are TGTGCCAGCAGCCCTCAGTCCGGGGGCGCGAATTCACCCCTCCACTTT. Protein: CASSPQSGGANSPLHF.

This chain uses TRBV20-1 with TRBJ2-5; D unclear. The ends were cut back, 0 bases at V and 5 bases at J, with 7 bases in the middle. The CDR3 length is 12 residues. Looked up from germline, CDR1 is DFQATT and CDR2 is SNEGSKA (reference sequence). For the CDR3, the DNA is TGCAGTGCTAGAGATAGGATGGAGACCCAGTACTTC. Translated, it gives CSARDRMETQYF.

The CDR3 DNA reads as TGTGCCAGCAGCCTGGACAGGGCATCACCCCTCCACTTT. Amino acids: CASSLDRASPLHF. V is TRBV7-3 and J is TRBJ1-6; 8 bases align to TRBD1. From germline, CDR1 is SGHTA and CDR2 FQGTGA. The CDR3 consists of 13 residues. J was trimmed by 10 bases and V by 5 bases; bases with no gene match: 4.

The rearrangement joins TRBV27 to TRBJ2-3; 13 bases match TRBD2. With V trimmed by 5 bases and J by 14 bases, 13 bases remained unmatched. Per germline, CDR1 MNHEY and CDR2 SMNVEV (reference sequence). This CDR3 is built from 15 residues. CDR3 nucleotide sequence: TGTGCCAGCAGTCCGACTAGCGGGGGGCTTTTCCCTGGGTATTTT. Residues: CASSPTSGGLFPGYF.

This chain uses TRBV6-5 with TRBJ2-3, with 9 bases aligning to TRBD1. J was trimmed by 4 bases and V by 10 bases; bases with no gene match: 18. Germline CDR1 and CDR2: MNHEY and SVGAGI. The CDR3 covers 17 residues. CDR3 in DNA: TGTGCCATCACCGGGTCCCCCGGGACAGGGTCCCCAGATACGCAGTATTTT. Amino acid sequence: CAITGSPGTGSPDTQYF.

This sequence joins TRBV5-1 and TRBJ2-6; D tentatively fits TRBD1 or TRBD2 (5 bases each). From germline, CDR1 is SGHRS and CDR2 YFSETQ. V lost 3 bases and J 2 bases, leaving 12 bases between the germline ends. This CDR3 spans 16 amino acids. CDR3 sequence (DNA): TGCGCCAGCAGCTATCAGGGAGAGGCTGGGGCCAACGTCCTGACTTTC. Translating it yields CASSYQGEAGANVLTF.

The rearrangement uses TRBV30 and TRBJ2-7; possibly TRBD2 for D (5 bases). Deletions cut 4 bases from V and 0 bases from J, with 10 bases between. The CDR3 totals 13 residues. The germline V gene encodes CDR1 GTSNPN and CDR2 SVGIG (reference sequence). In DNA, the CDR3 is TGTGCCTGGAACGAGGGAACCTCCTACGAGCAGTACTTC. It codes for CAWNEGTSYEQYF.

The chain recombines TRBV19 with TRBJ2-7, with D perhaps assigned TRBD1 or TRBD2 (6 bases each). In germline, CDR1 is LNHDA, CDR2 SQIVND (reference sequence). The CDR3 consists of 15 residues. V lost 3 bases, J lost 7 bases, and 19 bases lay in between. The CDR3 loop reads CASSIIHGGGNEQYF. The CDR3 coding sequence is TGTGCCAGTAGTATTATTCACGGAGGGGGAAATGAGCAGTACTTC.

This clonotype was observed a single time. This sequence joins TRBV2 and TRBJ1-4; D is uncertain. The CDR3 has 15 amino acids. CDR1 and CDR2 (germline): SNHLY, FYNNEI. V was shortened by 1 base and J by 7 bases, with 13 bases between the two germline ends. CDR3 nucleotides: TGTGCCAGCAGTGAAGAGATGGGGTTAAGTGAAAAACTGTTTTTT. Protein: CASSEEMGLSEKLFF.

The V call is TRBV7-2, the J call TRBJ2-3; D call uncertain. V gave up 1 base and J gave up 5 bases, with 7 bases separating them. Germline CDR1 reads SGHTA; CDR2 reads FQGNSA. CDR3 length: 13 residues. In DNA, the CDR3 is TGTGCCAGCAGCTTAGGGGTTCAAGATACGCAGTATTTT. Translation: CASSLGVQDTQYF. The full variable domain, its missing parts supplied by reference TRBV7-2 and TRBJ2-3, is GAGVSQSPSNKVTEKGKDVELRCDPISGHTALYWYRQSLGQGLEFLIYFQGNSAPDKSGLPSDRFSAERTGGSVSTLTIQRTQQEDSAVYLCASSLGVQDTQYFGPGTRLTVL.

This sequence joins TRBV10-1 and TRBJ1-1; TRBD1 matches at 8 bases. CDR3 length equals 14 residues. With 4 bases clipped from V and 5 bases from J, the junction kept 6 bases outside the gene matches. Germline-derived CDR1 and CDR2 are WNHNN and SYGVQD (reference sequence). CDR3: CASSAGTGWTEAFF. The CDR3 region has the DNA TGCGCCAGCAGTGCCGGGACAGGTTGGACTGAAGCTTTCTTT.